Below are 9 T cell receptor beta chains sequenced from a single sample in a study of blood T cell repertoires in COVID-19. Using immunoSEQ multiplex PCR, the repertoire was profiled, and TCRdb retains in-frame clones only, with some absent. The table shows some 150,000 clones, with over 75% occurring only once. The sequencing input was peripheral blood. These receptors all stem from a man aged 60 to 69 with active or convalescent COVID-19.

This clone occurred a few times. The chain employs TRBV20-1 and TRBJ2-1; 9 bases match TRBD2. V gave up 3 bases and J gave up 0 bases; unmatched junction bases: 6. This CDR3 comprises 16 residues. Germline V CDR1 and CDR2: DFQATT, SNEGSKA (reference sequence). The CDR3 region is CSASPFSGSSYNEQFF. CDR3 bases: TGCAGTGCTAGTCCTTTTAGCGGGAGCTCCTACAATGAGCAGTTCTTC.

The DNA of the CDR3 is TGTGCCACCAGTGAGGCGGGACTTGTCTCCTACAATGAGCAGTTCTTC. Amino acids: CATSEAGLVSYNEQFF. This chain links TRBV24-1 with TRBJ2-1, with D possibly TRBD2 on 6 matching bases. Per germline, CDR1 KGHDR and CDR2 SFDVKD. The CDR3 has 16 residues. V was shortened by 4 bases and J by 0 bases, with 12 bases between the two germline ends.

The genes are TRBV4-1 and TRBJ2-1, with 9 bases identical to TRBD1. V lost 1 base to trimming and J lost 0 bases; unmatched junction nucleotides: 1. Germline assignment: CDR1 MGHRA and CDR2 YSYEKL. CDR3 size: 16 residues. The CDR3 reads CASSQVQGASYNEQFF. The CDR3, as DNA: TGCGCCAGCAGCCAAGTACAGGGGGCCTCCTACAATGAGCAGTTCTTC.

The chain uses TRBV15 and TRBJ2-1; TRBD1 matches at 7 bases. This CDR3 has 14 residues. Looked up from germline, CDR1 is LNHNV and CDR2 is YYDKDF (reference sequence). With V trimmed by 7 bases and J by 8 bases, 11 bases remained unmatched. In nucleotides, the CDR3 is TGTGCCACCACCGACCCCAGGGGGTTGGATGAGCAGTTCTTC. Translated: CATTDPRGLDEQFF.

This clone was recorded a few times. The rearrangement links TRBV9 to TRBJ1-3, with 9 bases identical to TRBD1. This CDR3 region has 17 residues. Germline V gene lookup returns CDR1 SGDLS and CDR2 YYNGEE. V shed 3 bases, J shed 4 bases, and the junction held 11 bases outside the gene matches. CDR3 in amino acids: CASSASGTGMGGNTIYF. The DNA for the CDR3 is TGTGCCAGCAGCGCGAGCGGGACAGGGATGGGAGGAAACACCATATATTTT.

The chain uses TRBV28 and TRBJ2-3; 7 bases fit TRBD2. Germline lookup yields CDR1 MDHEN and CDR2 SYDVKM. J was trimmed by 5 bases and V by 1 base; bases with no gene match: 6. The CDR3 spans 15 residues. CDR3 coding DNA: TGTGCCAGCAGTTTATCAGGGCTAGCGGAAGATACGCAGTATTTT. As protein: CASSLSGLAEDTQYF.

This rearrangement joins TRBV7-2 to TRBJ2-7, with D maybe TRBD2 (5 bases). CDR1 SGHTA and CDR2 FQGNSA come from the germline V gene. Trimming took 1 base from V and 1 from J, leaving 14 bases between them. This CDR3 comprises 16 residues. CDR3 residues: CASSLGPSGISYEQYF. The CDR3 DNA follows: TGTGCCAGCAGCTTAGGCCCTTCCGGGATTTCCTACGAGCAGTACTTC.

V is TRBV27 and J is TRBJ2-7; D remains unclear. With 4 bases removed from V and 0 bases from J, the gap between germline ends came to 4 bases. The germline V gene encodes CDR1 MNHEY and CDR2 SMNVEV (reference sequence). This CDR3 is built from 12 residues. CDR3 in DNA: TGTGCCAGCAGTTCAGGCTCCTACGAGCAGTACTTC. This sequence encodes CASSSGSYEQYF.

This rearrangement joins TRBV18 to TRBJ1-3, with 7 bases that match TRBD1. The CDR3 has 14 amino acids. After removal of 6 bases from V and 2 bases from J, the junction contained 4 bases not matched to a gene. Germline loops: CDR1 KGHSH, CDR2 LQKENI. Written as DNA, the CDR3 is TGTGCCAGCTCTTTGGACAGGACTGGAAACACCATATATTTT. This sequence encodes CASSLDRTGNTIYF. Together with reference TRBV18 and TRBJ1-3, the CDR3 gives the full variable domain: NAGVMQNPRHLVRRRGQEARLRCSPMKGHSHVYWYRQLPEEGLKFMVYLQKENIIDESGMPKERFSAEFPKEGPSILRIQQVVRGDSAAYFCASSLDRTGNTIYFGEGSWLTVV.